A selection of T cell receptor beta chains follows, all from one sample in a study of blood T cell repertoires in COVID-19. Clones were sequenced by immunoSEQ multiplex PCR, and TCRdb holds only the in-frame ones, with some missing. This sample has under 150,000 clones, with more than 75% found just once. Specimen: peripheral blood. The receptors originated from a woman aged 40 to 55 with acute or convalescent COVID-19. Each CDR3 is given with its conserved first and last residue. A D gene is named only where the DNA matches it firmly. Part of the rows lack a size; the others show once, few, many or a class for expanded clones.

clone_size j_call v_call d_call cdr3_aa cdr3_nt
NA TRBJ2-5 TRBV13 NA CASSLGEGTGTQYF TGTGCCAGCAGCTTAGGGGAGGGAACTGGGACCCAGTACTTC
NA TRBJ2-1 TRBV3-1/TRBV3-2 NA CASRKQRSSSYNEQFF TGTGCCAGCAGGAAGCAGCGGTCGAGCTCCTACAATGAGCAGTTCTTC
once TRBJ1-4 TRBV18 NA CASSEGQVEKLFF TGTGCCAGCTCGGAGGGCCAGGTCGAAAAACTGTTTTTT
NA TRBJ1-2 TRBV30 TRBD1 CAWSPTRTGRANYGYTF TGTGCCTGGAGTCCAACCCGGACAGGGAGGGCAAACTATGGCTACACCTTC
NA TRBJ1-1 TRBV10-1 NA CASTIRGRKTEAFF TGCGCCAGCACCATACGCGGGAGGAAGACTGAAGCTTTCTTT
NA TRBJ2-1 TRBV5-1 NA CASSYSGSYNEQFF TGCGCCAGCAGCTATAGCGGAAGCTACAATGAGCAGTTCTTC
NA TRBJ1-4 TRBV2 NA CASSEVRGEKLFF TGTGCCAGCAGTGAAGTTAGAGGAGAAAAACTGTTTTTT
NA TRBJ1-6 TRBV7-2 NA CASSLDGGYNSPLHF TGTGCCAGCAGCTTAGACGGGGGATATAATTCACCCCTCCACTTT
NA TRBJ1-1 TRBV10-3 TRBD1 CAISGQGWTEAFF TGTGCCATCAGTGGACAGGGTTGGACTGAAGCTTTCTTT
NA TRBJ1-3 TRBV6-1 NA CASSDRTAEYF TGTGCCAGCAGTGACCGGACAGCTGAATATTTT
NA TRBJ1-5 TRBV19 NA CASGTGNQPQHF TGTGCCTCAGGCACTGGCAATCAGCCCCAGCATTTT
NA TRBJ1-5 TRBV27 NA CASRLTSISFNQPQHF TGTGCCAGCAGACTCACCTCGATAAGTTTCAATCAGCCCCAGCATTTT
NA TRBJ2-7 TRBV5-4 TRBD1 CASSLGQGILYEQYF TGTGCCAGCAGCTTGGGACAGGGAATCTTATACGAGCAGTACTTC
NA TRBJ2-7 TRBV5-6 NA CASSLGRNSYEQYF TGTGCCAGCAGCTTGGGGAGGAACTCCTACGAGCAGTACTTC
NA TRBJ1-2 TRBV29-1 TRBD1 CSVYGTESYGYTF TGCAGCGTCTATGGGACAGAATCCTATGGCTACACCTTC
NA TRBJ1-2 TRBV19 NA CASSITGVNYGYTF TGTGCCAGTAGTATAACCGGGGTTAACTATGGCTACACCTTC
NA TRBJ1-1 TRBV7-9 NA CASSLAEVEAFF TGTGCCAGCAGCTTAGCGGAGGTTGAAGCTTTCTTT
NA TRBJ1-5 TRBV10-3 TRBD1 CAISPQGTDNQPQHF TGTGCCATCAGCCCACAGGGGACGGACAATCAGCCCCAGCATTTT
NA TRBJ1-2 TRBV12-3/TRBV12-4 TRBD1 CASSLWGQGSYTF TGTGCCAGCAGTTTATGGGGACAGGGGAGCTACACCTTC
NA TRBJ1-3 TRBV29-1 NA CSVESSSGNTIYF TGCAGCGTTGAATCGAGCTCTGGAAACACCATATATTTT
once TRBJ2-7 TRBV7-9 NA CASSSAGDYEQYF TGTGCCAGCAGCTCGGCAGGTGACTACGAGCAGTACTTC
NA TRBJ1-5 TRBV6-5 NA CASSHRGDSNQPQHF TGTGCCAGCAGCCATCGGGGGGATAGCAATCAGCCCCAGCATTTT
NA TRBJ1-2 TRBV5-6 NA CASSLGGPNYGYTF TGTGCCAGCAGCTTAGGGGGACCTAACTATGGCTACACCTTC
NA TRBJ1-1 TRBV2 TRBD1 CASSDRDSRNTEAFF TGTGCCAGCAGTGACCGGGACAGCCGGAACACTGAAGCTTTCTTT
NA TRBJ1-2 TRBV19 NA CASRGTQTNYGYTF TGTGCCAGTAGGGGGACACAAACAAACTATGGCTACACCTTC
NA TRBJ2-5 TRBV3-1/TRBV3-2 TRBD2 CASSATGGVREETQYF TGTGCCAGCAGCGCCACGGGGGGGGTAAGGGAAGAGACCCAGTACTTC
NA TRBJ1-6 TRBV6-5 TRBD1 CASSSINRDRGTPLHF TGTGCCAGCAGTTCGATCAACCGGGACAGGGGGACACCCCTCCACTTT
NA TRBJ1-1 TRBV20-1 NA CSASGGAMVTEAFF TGCAGTGCTAGTGGTGGGGCTATGGTCACTGAAGCTTTCTTT
few TRBJ1-5 TRBV25-1 TRBD1 CASSEPGQGNQPQHF TGTGCCAGCAGTGAGCCTGGACAGGGCAATCAGCCCCAGCATTTT
once TRBJ1-3 TRBV3-1/TRBV3-2 NA CASSLQGATGNTIYF TGTGCCAGCAGCCTACAGGGTGCGACTGGAAACACCATATATTTT
NA TRBJ1-4 TRBV3-1/TRBV3-2 TRBD1 CASSQVVAGGGEKLFF TGTGCCAGCAGCCAAGTCGTCGCAGGGGGCGGTGAAAAACTGTTTTTT